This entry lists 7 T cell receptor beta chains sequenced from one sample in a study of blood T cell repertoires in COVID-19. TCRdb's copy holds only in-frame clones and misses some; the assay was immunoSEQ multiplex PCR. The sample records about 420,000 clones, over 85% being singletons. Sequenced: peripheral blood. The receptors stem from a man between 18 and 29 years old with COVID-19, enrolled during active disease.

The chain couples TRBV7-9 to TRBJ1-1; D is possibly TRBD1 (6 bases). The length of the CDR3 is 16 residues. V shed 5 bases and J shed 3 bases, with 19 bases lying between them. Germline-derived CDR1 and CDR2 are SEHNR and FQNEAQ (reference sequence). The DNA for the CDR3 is TGTGCCAGCAGCCCCCGGGACATCCAAGGGGACACTGAAGCTTTCTTT. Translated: CASSPRDIQGDTEAFF.

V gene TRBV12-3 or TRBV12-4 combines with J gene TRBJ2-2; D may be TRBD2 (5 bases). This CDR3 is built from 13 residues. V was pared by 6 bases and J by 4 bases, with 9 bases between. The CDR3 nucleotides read TGTGCCAGCAGATCGAGCGGCACCGGGGAGCTGTTTTTT. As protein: CASRSSGTGELFF.

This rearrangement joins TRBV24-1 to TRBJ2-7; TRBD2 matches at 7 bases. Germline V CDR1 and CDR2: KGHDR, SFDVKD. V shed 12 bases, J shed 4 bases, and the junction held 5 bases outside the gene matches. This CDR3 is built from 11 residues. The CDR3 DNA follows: TGTGCCGCAAGTAGCGGGTACGAGCAGTACTTC. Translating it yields CAASSGYEQYF.

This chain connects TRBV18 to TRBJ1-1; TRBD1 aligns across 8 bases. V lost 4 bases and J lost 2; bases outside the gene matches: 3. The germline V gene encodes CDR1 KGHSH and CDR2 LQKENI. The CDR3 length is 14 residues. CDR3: CASSQGQGNTEAFF. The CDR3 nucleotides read TGTGCCAGCTCACAAGGACAGGGAAACACTGAAGCTTTCTTT. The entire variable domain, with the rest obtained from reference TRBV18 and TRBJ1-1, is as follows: NAGVMQNPRHLVRRRGQEARLRCSPMKGHSHVYWYRQLPEEGLKFMVYLQKENIIDESGMPKERFSAEFPKEGPSILRIQQVVRGDSAAYFCASSQGQGNTEAFFGQGTRLTVV.

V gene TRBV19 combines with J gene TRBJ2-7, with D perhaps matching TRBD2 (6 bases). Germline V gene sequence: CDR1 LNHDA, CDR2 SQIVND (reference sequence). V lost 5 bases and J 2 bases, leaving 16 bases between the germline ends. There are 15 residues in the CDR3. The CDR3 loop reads CASSANSGATYEQYF. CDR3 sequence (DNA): TGTGCCAGTAGTGCCAATAGCGGAGCTACCTACGAGCAGTACTTC. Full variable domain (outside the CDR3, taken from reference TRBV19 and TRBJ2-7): DGGITQSPKYLFRKEGQNVTLSCEQNLNHDAMYWYRQDPGQGLRLIYYSQIVNDFQKGDIAEGYSVSREKKESFPLTVTSAQKNPTAFYLCASSANSGATYEQYFGPGTRLTVT.

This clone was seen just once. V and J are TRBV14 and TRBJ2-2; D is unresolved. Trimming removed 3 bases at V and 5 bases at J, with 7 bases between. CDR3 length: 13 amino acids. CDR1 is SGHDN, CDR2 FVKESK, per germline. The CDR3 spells CASSHSGTGELFF. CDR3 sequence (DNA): TGTGCCAGCAGCCATTCAGGAACCGGGGAGCTGTTTTTT.

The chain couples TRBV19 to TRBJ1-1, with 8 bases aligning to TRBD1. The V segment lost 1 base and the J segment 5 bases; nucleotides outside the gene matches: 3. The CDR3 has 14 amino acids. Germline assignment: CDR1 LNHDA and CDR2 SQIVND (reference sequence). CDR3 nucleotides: TGTGCCAGTAGTATAGGGGACAGGAGAACTGAAGCTTTCTTT. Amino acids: CASSIGDRRTEAFF.